This T cell receptor beta chain was recovered during a study of cytomegalovirus exposure and HLA in healthy donors. Study-level information: From HLA-typed donors, an early data release held approximately 85 million unique TCRs.

Findings and caveats of the study: 16,951 TCR beta sequences were associated with HLA alleles at 0.05 false discovery rate in a later analysis. The likely origin of a cluster of highly shared sequence variants was a sequencing artifact. Sequencing depth roughly uniform across donors was assumed in presence/absence analyses.

The CDR3 is 19 amino acids. The germline V and J ends were trimmed by 0 bases and 0 bases, with 21 bases remaining between them. Germline V gene data show CDR1 as LNHNV and CDR2 as YYDKDF (reference sequence). Of note for this clone: Its antigen is not identified.

PCR used 60 Vbeta primers and 13 Jbeta primers. The assay was immunoSEQ multiplex PCR, and TCRdb's table has in-frame clones only and misses some. The repertoire holds a few hundred thousand clones, with over 75% as singletons. This TCR derives from a man younger than 30 in good health and CMV-seronegative. What was sequenced was PBMCs. The gene calls are TRBV15 and TRBJ2-7; possibly TRBD2 for D (6 bases). This CDR3 reads CATSREIGRMGLLSYEQYF. The CDR3 DNA is TGTGCCACCAGCAGAGAAATCGGACGGATGGGACTGCTCTCCTACGAGCAGTACTTC.